The 11 T cell receptor beta chains below come from one sample, sequenced in a study of cytomegalovirus exposure and HLA in healthy donors. The study ran its PCR with 60 Vbeta and 13 Jbeta primers. Assay: immunoSEQ multiplex PCR; the TCRdb copy retains only in-frame clones and omits some. The sample has 130,000 to 150,000 clones; roughly 77% are singletons. Sample: PBMCs. The origin of the receptors is a female donor in good health and CMV-seronegative.

DNA of the CDR3: TGTGCCAGCAGTAACCCGGGGAGTCGGGGCTACACCTTC. Protein: CASSNPGSRGYTF. The rearrangement uses TRBV6-5 and TRBJ1-2; no reliable D call. Germline V lookup: CDR1 MNHEY, CDR2 SVGAGI. The V end was cut by 5 bases, the J end by 8 bases, with 15 bases between. This CDR3 comprises 13 residues.

J is TRBJ2-7 and V is TRBV13, with TRBD1 identical over 8 bases. V lost 4 bases to trimming and J lost 3 bases; unmatched junction nucleotides: 17. Germline V lookup: CDR1 PRHDT, CDR2 FYEKMQ (reference sequence). This CDR3 is 18 amino acids long. The CDR3 loop reads CASSSTRVAGGAGYEQYF. The CDR3 nucleotides read TGTGCCAGCAGCTCCACCCGCGTCGCAGGGGGCGCAGGCTACGAGCAGTACTTC.

J is TRBJ2-3 and V is TRBV10-3; TRBD2 matches 9 bases. Germline CDR1 ENHRY, CDR2 SYGVKD. The trim removed 3 bases at V and 5 bases at J, leaving 9 bases unmatched. This CDR3 has 16 amino acids. CDR3 nucleotides: TGTGCCATCAGTGACGTCGGCGGGGGGGCGATAGATACGCAGTATTTT. Translated, it gives CAISDVGGGAIDTQYF.

J is TRBJ2-5 and V is TRBV5-1; 8 bases map to TRBD1. The CDR3 has 14 residues. CDR1 is SGHRS, CDR2 YFSETQ, per germline. V shed 4 bases and J 2 bases; nucleotides not matched to a gene: 4. The CDR3 spells CASSTQGVQETQYF. The DNA for the CDR3 is TGCGCCAGCAGCACACAGGGGGTTCAAGAGACCCAGTACTTC.

This clone was picked up a small number of times. The chain has TRBV14 and TRBJ2-7, with D tentatively TRBD2 (5 bases). Germline loops: CDR1 SGHDN, CDR2 FVKESK. The CDR3 consists of 14 residues. V lost 4 bases and J lost 6, with 16 bases in between. CDR3 nucleotides: TGTGCCAGCAGCCCCCGGGATTTGCTAGCCGAGCAGTACTTC. Amino acid sequence: CASSPRDLLAEQYF.

The rearrangement links TRBV5-8 to TRBJ2-7, with D perhaps TRBD1 (7 bases). The CDR3 has 15 amino acids. V dropped 0 bases and J dropped 3 bases, with 13 bases sitting between them. The germline gives CDR1 SGHTS, CDR2 YDEGEE. CDR3 residues: CASSLVHRGGYEQYF. DNA of the CDR3: TGTGCCAGCAGCTTGGTACACAGGGGAGGCTACGAGCAGTACTTC.

This rearrangement joins TRBV29-1 to TRBJ1-1, with D uncertain. The CDR3 spans 13 residues. V was shortened by 4 bases and J by 0 bases, with 9 bases between the two germline ends. Germline CDR1 is SQVTM and CDR2 is ANQGSEA. CDR3: CSVGAHVNTEAFF. The CDR3 DNA reads as TGCAGCGTTGGTGCGCACGTGAACACTGAAGCTTTCTTT.

This clone has at least ten counts. This chain uses TRBV5-1 with TRBJ2-3; TRBD2 is a possible D gene (6 bases). V was clipped by 0 bases and J by 8 bases, with 10 bases between them. There are 13 residues in the CDR3. The germline gives CDR1 SGHRS, CDR2 YFSETQ. The DNA for the CDR3 is TGCGCCAGCAGCTTGGTACTGGGGGGTACGCAGTATTTT. It is translated as CASSLVLGGTQYF. The variable domain in full, with the rest retrieved from reference TRBV5-1 and TRBJ2-3, is KAGVTQTPRYLIKTRGQQVTLSCSPISGHRSVSWYQQTPGQGLQFLFEYFSETQRNKGNFPGRFSGRQFSNSRSEMNVSTLELGDSALYLCASSLVLGGTQYFGPGTRLTVL.

The chain is built from TRBV29-1 and TRBJ1-2, with 8 bases fitting TRBD1. Unmatched junction bases numbered 11, after V lost 7 bases and J lost 4 bases. The CDR3 sequence is 14 residues long. CDR1 is SQVTM, CDR2 ANQGSEA, per germline. The CDR3 reads CSADGGQGLYGYTF. DNA for the CDR3: TGCAGCGCTGATGGAGGACAGGGCCTCTATGGCTACACCTTC. Full variable domain (outside the CDR3, taken from reference TRBV29-1 and TRBJ1-2): SAVISQKPSRDICQRGTSLTIQCQVDSQVTMMFWYRQQPGQSLTLIATANQGSEATYESGFVIDKFPISRPNLTFSTLTVSNMSPEDSSIYLCSADGGQGLYGYTFGSGTRLTVV.

The chain has TRBV30 and TRBJ1-4; 7 bases are shared with TRBD1. The germline V gene encodes CDR1 GTSNPN and CDR2 SVGIG (reference sequence). The V gene end was trimmed by 2 bases and the J gene end by 12 bases; junction bases not matched to a gene: 12. The CDR3 length is 14 residues. The CDR3 sequence is CAWSTTGTHHELFF. The CDR3 DNA is TGTGCCTGGAGTACGACAGGGACCCATCACGAACTGTTTTTT.

This rearrangement joins TRBV5-4 to TRBJ1-1; D is perhaps TRBD1 (6 bases). The ends were cut back, 0 bases at V and 6 bases at J, with 15 bases in the middle. CDR3 size: 15 residues. Germline values: CDR1 SGHNT, CDR2 YYREEE (reference sequence). The CDR3 spells CASSLDAGAGAEAFF. The CDR3 DNA sequence: TGTGCCAGCAGCTTGGATGCAGGGGCGGGCGCTGAAGCTTTCTTT. The entire variable domain, with the rest obtained from reference TRBV5-4 and TRBJ1-1, is as follows: ETGVTQSPTHLIKTRGQQVTLRCSSQSGHNTVSWYQQALGQGPQFIFQYYREEENGRGNFPPRFSGLQFPNYSSELNVNALELDDSALYLCASSLDAGAGAEAFFGQGTRLTVV.